The following is a TCR beta chain sequence with its context. Its specificity is not known. The DNA ends 3 residues before the CDR3 does, and the rest of the CDR3 is filled in from the germline J gene. CVID subjects had received replacement immunoglobulin for at least one year. Heparinized whole blood, about 4.5 to 9 ml, came from each donor. The sample originates from a study of T cell clonality in common variable immunodeficiency. Trimming pared 1 base from V and 4 bases from J, leaving 13 bases between. Germline V gene lookup returns CDR1 SGHVS and CDR2 FNYEAQ. The CDR3 length is 15 residues. Measured with immunoSEQ multiplex PCR; TCRdb has only the in-frame clones, and not every one. The listing contains about 7,800 clones. Study results and limitations: Fewer deletions and N-nucleotide insertions were reportedly seen in common variable immunodeficiency TCR beta sequences.

Sequencing was carried out using peripheral blood mononuclear cells. The clonotype was recovered from a human donor with common variable immunodeficiency. This chain uses TRBV7-6 with TRBJ1-1, with D unclear. The sequenced part of the CDR3 DNA is TGTGCCAGCAGCTTAGGTAGGGCCCGGGGCACTGAA. Encoded protein: CASSLGRARGTE. The full CDR3 protein is CASSLGRARGTEAFF.